The 22 T cell receptor beta chains reported below all come from one sample, sequenced in a study of cytomegalovirus exposure and HLA in healthy donors. The PCR contained 60 Vbeta and 13 Jbeta primers. Here immunoSEQ multiplex PCR was the method, and the copy in TCRdb shows in-frame clones only, minus some. The sample table includes more than 40,000 clones. Sample: PBMCs. The receptors were gathered from a man in his forties in good health and CMV-seropositive.

The chain carries TRBV6-6 and TRBJ2-1; weak D call: TRBD1 (5 bases). With 4 bases removed from V and 6 bases from J, the gap between germline ends came to 7 bases. From germline, CDR1 is MNHNY and CDR2 SVGAGI (reference sequence). CDR3 length: 12 residues. The CDR3 protein is CASSSRVNEQFF. CDR3 nucleotide sequence: TGTGCCAGCAGTTCCAGGGTCAATGAGCAGTTCTTC.

The V call is TRBV5-6, the J call TRBJ1-1, with D perhaps matching TRBD1 (5 bases). Germline V gives CDR1 SGHDT, CDR2 YYEEEE. The CDR3 has 13 amino acids. The V end was cut by 4 bases, the J end by 2 bases, with 9 bases between. CDR3 sequence: CASSADTNTEAFF. The DNA of the CDR3 is TGTGCCAGCAGCGCGGACACAAACACTGAAGCTTTCTTT.

V usage is TRBV5-1 and J usage is TRBJ2-6; TRBD1 matches 10 bases. CDR1 is SGHRS, CDR2 YFSETQ, per germline. The CDR3 extends over 17 amino acids. The V and J ends lost 6 bases and 0 bases, in that order; junction bases with no gene match: 6. CDR3 in amino acids: CASTGDRGLSGANVLTF. Written as DNA, the CDR3 is TGCGCCAGCACCGGGGACAGGGGACTCTCTGGGGCCAACGTCCTGACTTTC.

CDR3 region: CASRLLAGESYEQYF. DNA for the CDR3: TGTGCCAGCAGGCTTCTAGCGGGGGAATCCTACGAGCAGTACTTC. The J gene is TRBJ2-7, the V gene TRBV2, with TRBD2 matching over 10 bases. Germline V gives CDR1 SNHLY, CDR2 FYNNEI. V was pared by 6 bases and J by 1 base, with 6 bases of the junction left unmatched. CDR3 size: 15 residues.

V is TRBV18 and J is TRBJ1-1; D is possibly TRBD1 (5 bases). V shed 5 bases and J shed 7 bases, with 11 bases lying between them. This CDR3 region has 12 residues. CDR1 KGHSH and CDR2 LQKENI come from the germline V gene. The CDR3 protein is CASSASQGEAFF. CDR3 bases: TGTGCCAGCTCAGCGTCGCAGGGTGAAGCTTTCTTT.

This chain joins TRBV19 and TRBJ2-3, with D possibly being TRBD2 (6 bases). Deletions cut 0 bases from V and 0 bases from J, with 10 bases between. The CDR3 has 16 amino acids. CDR1 is LNHDA, CDR2 SQIVND, per germline (reference sequence). CDR3 nucleotides: TGTGCCAGTAGTATAGAGACTAGAGGGAGCACAGATACGCAGTATTTT. Its protein is CASSIETRGSTDTQYF. The whole variable domain, filled in from reference TRBV19 and TRBJ2-3, reads DGGITQSPKYLFRKEGQNVTLSCEQNLNHDAMYWYRQDPGQGLRLIYYSQIVNDFQKGDIAEGYSVSREKKESFPLTVTSAQKNPTAFYLCASSIETRGSTDTQYFGPGTRLTVL.

The rearrangement links TRBV7-9 to TRBJ1-2, with D perhaps TRBD1 (6 bases). The V and J ends lost 6 bases and 5 bases respectively, with 10 bases between them. From germline, CDR1 is SEHNR and CDR2 FQNEAQ (reference sequence). This CDR3 is built from 12 residues. The CDR3 coding sequence is TGTGCCAGCAGGGGGGCTGAATATGGCTACACCTTC. Translated: CASRGAEYGYTF. Variable domain in full (rest from reference TRBV7-9 and TRBJ1-2): DTGVSQNPRHKITKRGQNVTFRCDPISEHNRLYWYRQTLGQGPEFLTYFQNEAQLEKSRLLSDRFSAERPKGSFSTLEIQRTEQGDSAMYLCASRGAEYGYTFGSGTRLTVV.

Turning to this clone: The CDR3 ends on some other residue instead of the conserved phenylalanine or tryptophan, so this is likely a read error. The chain carries TRBV2 and TRBJ1-2; unclear D gene. The CDR3 has 13 amino acids. In germline, CDR1 is SNHLY, CDR2 FYNNEI. Between the trimmed V and J ends, which lost 1 base and 3 bases, there was a span of 6 bases. This chain's CDR3 is CASSEGQYYGYTI. CDR3 in DNA: TGTGCCAGCAGTGAAGGGCAGTACTATGGCTACACCATC.

The chain recombines TRBV5-1 with TRBJ2-3, with D maybe TRBD2 (6 bases). Trimming left V 0 bases short and J 1 base short, with 9 bases between. Germline V lookup: CDR1 SGHRS, CDR2 YFSETQ. CDR3 length equals 15 residues. CDR3 region: CASSLGGGGTDTQYF. In nucleotides, the CDR3 is TGCGCCAGCAGCTTGGGGGGAGGAGGCACAGATACGCAGTATTTT.

The DNA for the CDR3 is TGTGCCAGCAGCTTAGGGATGACTCCCTACGAGCAGTACTTC. Amino acid sequence: CASSLGMTPYEQYF. The rearrangement joins TRBV7-6 to TRBJ2-7; no clear D. Deletions cut 1 base from V and 2 bases from J, with 9 bases between. Germline assignment: CDR1 SGHVS and CDR2 FNYEAQ. This CDR3 has 14 residues.

This rearrangement joins TRBV28 to TRBJ2-1, with D possibly TRBD2 on 6 matching bases. This CDR3 has 18 amino acids. V dropped 4 bases and J dropped 0 bases, with 19 bases sitting between them. Per the germline V gene, CDR1 is MDHEN and CDR2 is SYDVKM. This CDR3 reads CASSSGGLAASSYNEQFF. The CDR3 DNA sequence: TGTGCCAGCAGTTCAGGAGGCTTAGCGGCCAGCTCCTACAATGAGCAGTTCTTC.

The genes are TRBV9 and TRBJ2-1; a possible D gene is TRBD1 (6 bases). The germline V gene has CDR1 SGDLS and CDR2 YYNGEE. Trimming stripped 4 bases from V and 1 base from J, with 12 bases between. The CDR3 is 15 residues long. CDR3 nucleotides: TGTGCCAGCAGCAGATCGGACAGTTCCTACAATGAGCAGTTCTTC. The encoded protein is CASSRSDSSYNEQFF.

The V gene is TRBV5-1, the J gene TRBJ2-1; 10 bases are shared with TRBD1. CDR1 and CDR2 (germline): SGHRS, YFSETQ. J lost 4 bases, V lost 4 bases, and 5 bases had no gene match. This CDR3 is built from 15 residues. DNA of the CDR3: TGCGCCAGCAGCACCGGACAGGGGGGGTACAATGAGCAGTTCTTC. Encoded protein: CASSTGQGGYNEQFF.

V gene TRBV9 combines with J gene TRBJ2-5; D is possibly TRBD1 (6 bases). The CDR3 length is 15 residues. Per germline, CDR1 SGDLS and CDR2 YYNGEE. Trimming removed 3 bases at V and 5 bases at J, with 17 bases between. CDR3 residues: CASSATGTLGETQYF. For the CDR3, the DNA is TGTGCCAGCAGCGCGACCGGGACATTGGGGGAGACCCAGTACTTC.

The J gene is TRBJ2-5, the V gene TRBV6-1; perhaps TRBD1 as D (5 bases). The CDR3 runs 13 residues. Germline CDR1 MNHNS, CDR2 SASEGT. With 0 bases removed from V and 3 bases from J, the gap between germline ends came to 5 bases. CDR3 sequence reads: CASSEAREETQYF. The CDR3 nucleotides read TGTGCCAGCAGTGAAGCCAGGGAAGAGACCCAGTACTTC.

The chain recombines TRBV9 with TRBJ1-5, with TRBD1 matching over 7 bases. V lost 3 bases, J lost 5 bases, and 2 bases stayed unmatched. CDR3 length equals 13 residues. Germline V gene data show CDR1 as SGDLS and CDR2 as YYNGEE. In DNA form, the CDR3 reads TGTGCCAGCAGCGCTGGGACAGATCAGCCCCAGCATTTT. As protein: CASSAGTDQPQHF.

The chain recombines TRBV6-5 with TRBJ2-1, with D possibly matching TRBD2 (6 bases). CDR3 length: 15 residues. Germline V CDR1 and CDR2: MNHEY, SVGAGI. Trimming removed 0 bases at V and 6 bases at J, with 12 bases between. CDR3 DNA sequence: TGTGCCAGCAGTTACTCCTGGGACTCCCGCAATGAGCAGTTCTTC. Its protein is CASSYSWDSRNEQFF.

The chain combines TRBV7-3 with TRBJ1-1, with a weak D call TRBD1 (5 bases). Trimming left V 5 bases short and J 1 base short, with 11 bases between. The germline CDR1 and CDR2 sequences are SGHTA and FQGTGA. The CDR3 totals 14 residues. The CDR3 here is CASSRGSGNTEAFF. The CDR3, as DNA: TGTGCCAGCAGCCGGGGGTCTGGGAACACTGAAGCTTTCTTT.

CDR3 sequence reads: CASRVTGSHYGYTF. The CDR3 DNA reads as TGTGCCAGCAGGGTTACAGGGTCTCACTATGGCTACACCTTC. The rearrangement uses TRBV28 and TRBJ1-2, with D possibly matching TRBD1 (6 bases). The germline CDR1 and CDR2 sequences are MDHEN and SYDVKM. This CDR3 contains 14 residues. The V end lost 6 bases, the J end lost 3 bases, and 14 bases lay between the germline ends.

V is TRBV6-1 and J is TRBJ2-2; 7 bases agree with TRBD2. The CDR3 covers 15 residues. Germline values: CDR1 MNHNS, CDR2 SASEGT. J gave up 2 bases and V 11 bases, and 11 bases lay outside the gene matches. CDR3 nucleotide sequence: TGTGCCGGCTGTCCGACTAGCAGTAACACCGGGGAGCTGTTTTTT. Amino acid sequence: CAGCPTSSNTGELFF.

This sequence joins TRBV29-1 and TRBJ1-1, with no clear D. The germline V and J ends were trimmed by 5 bases and 3 bases, with 7 bases remaining between them. Germline loops: CDR1 SQVTM, CDR2 ANQGSEA. CDR3 length: 11 residues. The CDR3 DNA reads TGCAGCGTTAAAGTCTACACTGAAGCTTTCTTT. Protein product: CSVKVYTEAFF.

J is TRBJ1-1 and V is TRBV5-1, with 7 positions matching TRBD1. CDR3 length: 16 residues. CDR1 SGHRS and CDR2 YFSETQ come from the germline V gene. The ends lost 2 bases at V and 0 bases at J; junction bases unmatched: 7. As DNA, the CDR3 is TGCGCCAGCAGCTTAGAGGGGGCAACGGTGAACACTGAAGCTTTCTTT. Its translation is CASSLEGATVNTEAFF.